Shown below are 20 T cell receptor beta chains from a single sample sequenced in a study of cytomegalovirus exposure and HLA in healthy donors. Produced via immunoSEQ multiplex PCR; TCRdb's table is partial and in-frame only. The sample shows about 50,000 clones, about 91% of them seen only once. Specimen: PBMCs. These receptor sequences come from a man between 18 and 35 years old in good health and CMV-seronegative.

The gene calls are TRBV11-3 and TRBJ1-3, with no clear D. CDR3 size: 13 residues. The ends were cut back, 6 bases at V and 0 bases at J, with 6 bases in the middle. Germline CDR1 SGHNT, CDR2 YENEEA. This CDR3 is CASRPGSGNTIYF. The CDR3 DNA reads TGTGCCAGCAGGCCGGGCTCTGGAAACACCATATATTTT.

The gene calls are TRBV5-4 and TRBJ2-1; the match to TRBD2 covers 8 bases. The germline V gene has CDR1 SGHNT and CDR2 YYREEE (reference sequence). The CDR3 contains 14 residues. V shed 1 base and J 7 bases; nucleotides not matched to a gene: 4. As DNA, the CDR3 is TGTGCCAGCAGCTTGCAAGCGGGAGAGAATGAGCAGTTCTTC. This encodes CASSLQAGENEQFF.

The genes are TRBV6-1 and TRBJ1-3; D is possibly TRBD1 (6 bases). The CDR3 is 13 residues long. CDR1 is MNHNS and CDR2 is SASEGT in the germline V gene. V lost 11 bases to trimming and J lost 4 bases, with 15 bases between them. The CDR3 DNA sequence: TGTGCCGTCCAGGGGTCTCCCGGAAACACCATATATTTT. It encodes CAVQGSPGNTIYF.

V gene TRBV7-9 combines with J gene TRBJ2-7; D unresolved. The CDR3 has 14 amino acids. Trimming took 4 bases from V and 4 from J, leaving 14 bases between them. Per germline, CDR1 SEHNR and CDR2 FQNEAQ (reference sequence). The CDR3 region has the DNA TGTGCCAGCAGCTCCGCCCCCACCGGGTACGAGCAGTACTTC. Amino acids: CASSSAPTGYEQYF.

The V call is TRBV27, the J call TRBJ2-7; TRBD1 agrees at 7 bases. The V segment lost 6 bases and the J segment 2 bases; nucleotides outside the gene matches: 7. Germline CDR1 is MNHEY and CDR2 is SMNVEV (reference sequence). This CDR3 comprises 14 residues. The CDR3 sequence is CASRWAGGTYEQYF. CDR3 in DNA: TGTGCCAGCAGATGGGCAGGGGGAACCTACGAGCAGTACTTC.

This clone was recorded once. The chain uses TRBV28 and TRBJ2-7, with TRBD1 as a possible D gene (6 bases). Germline lookup yields CDR1 MDHEN and CDR2 SYDVKM. This CDR3 has 13 amino acids. The ends were cut back, 4 bases at V and 4 bases at J, with 11 bases in the middle. CDR3: CASSSQGPYEQYF. The CDR3 DNA is TGTGCCAGCAGTTCCCAGGGGCCGTACGAGCAGTACTTC.

This chain joins TRBV28 and TRBJ2-4, with D possibly TRBD1 on 5 matching bases. Germline loops: CDR1 MDHEN, CDR2 SYDVKM. Trimming took 2 bases from V and 0 from J, leaving 5 bases between them. This CDR3 has 14 residues. The CDR3 here is CASSLQGAKNIQYF. For the CDR3, the DNA is TGTGCCAGCAGTTTACAGGGAGCCAAAAACATTCAGTACTTC.

V gene TRBV6-6 combines with J gene TRBJ2-2, with D possibly being TRBD1 (6 bases). The CDR3 is 16 residues long. V shed 10 bases and J shed 2 bases, with 20 bases lying between them. The germline V gene encodes CDR1 MNHNY and CDR2 SVGAGI (reference sequence). The CDR3 sequence is CATMDSNSPNTGELFF. For the CDR3, the DNA is TGTGCCACTATGGACAGTAATAGCCCTAACACCGGGGAGCTGTTTTTT.

This clone appeared a single time. This rearrangement joins TRBV5-6 to TRBJ2-7; 9 bases fit TRBD1. J was trimmed by 3 bases and V by 4 bases; bases with no gene match: 8. CDR3 length equals 15 residues. Germline CDR1 is SGHDT and CDR2 is YYEEEE. The chain's CDR3 is CASSEMTGGGYEQYF. As DNA, the CDR3 is TGTGCCAGCAGCGAAATGACAGGGGGTGGCTACGAGCAGTACTTC.

This clone occurred a few times. The chain uses TRBV4-1 and TRBJ2-3; maybe TRBD2 (5 bases). The CDR3 is 15 residues long. Germline CDR1 and CDR2: MGHRA and YSYEKL. The V end was cut by 1 base, the J end by 1 base, with 9 bases between. The CDR3 sequence is CASSQVGSGTDTQYF. CDR3 nucleotide sequence: TGCGCCAGCAGCCAAGTGGGTAGCGGCACAGATACGCAGTATTTT.

V is TRBV9 and J is TRBJ2-1, with 7 bases matching TRBD1. CDR1 SGDLS and CDR2 YYNGEE come from the germline V gene. This CDR3 has 14 residues. After removal of 0 bases from V and 5 bases from J, the junction contained 2 bases not matched to a gene. The DNA of the CDR3 is TGTGCCAGCAGCGTAGGACAGGGTCACAATGAGCAGTTCTTC. Encoded protein: CASSVGQGHNEQFF. The entire variable domain, with the rest obtained from reference TRBV9 and TRBJ2-1, is as follows: DSGVTQTPKHLITATGQRVTLRCSPRSGDLSVYWYQQSLDQGLQFLIQYYNGEERAKGNILERFSAQQFPDLHSELNLSSLELGDSALYFCASSVGQGHNEQFFGPGTRLTVL.

J is TRBJ2-1 and V is TRBV19; D may be TRBD2 (6 bases). The CDR3 covers 15 residues. V lost 3 bases, J lost 0 bases, and 9 bases lay in between. Germline CDR1 and CDR2: LNHDA and SQIVND (reference sequence). The chain's CDR3 is CASSIFGSSYNEQFF. The DNA of the CDR3 is TGTGCCAGTAGTATCTTCGGGAGCTCCTACAATGAGCAGTTCTTC.

The CDR3: CASSLSLWRADNEQFF. DNA for the CDR3: TGTGCCAGCAGTTTATCCCTCTGGCGGGCTGACAATGAGCAGTTCTTC. The chain employs TRBV27 and TRBJ2-1; tentative D call: TRBD2 (5 bases). The V end was cut by 0 bases, the J end by 5 bases, with 14 bases between. The CDR3 runs 16 residues. Germline-derived CDR1 and CDR2 are MNHEY and SMNVEV (reference sequence).

In regard to this clone: Within the sample, other DNA sequences also encode this same CDR3. V and J are TRBV11-2 and TRBJ2-5; D might be TRBD2 (5 bases). This CDR3 contains 16 residues. The V gene's germline CDR1 is SGHAT and CDR2 FQNNGV. The ends were cut back, 0 bases at V and 6 bases at J, with 17 bases in the middle. This CDR3 reads CASSLDRAGRGQTQYF. CDR3 DNA: TGTGCCAGCAGCTTAGATCGGGCGGGCCGCGGACAGACCCAGTACTTC.

CDR3 sequence: CASSRDRYEQYF. In nucleotides, the CDR3 is TGTGCCAGCAGCCGCGACAGATACGAGCAGTACTTC. The V and J genes are TRBV6-5 and TRBJ2-7; tentative D call: TRBD1 (5 bases). Per germline, CDR1 MNHEY and CDR2 SVGAGI. This CDR3 has 12 amino acids. V gave up 6 bases and J gave up 4 bases, with 10 bases separating them.

This sequence joins TRBV7-9 and TRBJ1-2, with TRBD1 matching 11 bases. The CDR3 length is 13 residues. V lost 8 bases and J lost 8; bases outside the gene matches: 7. Germline V lookup: CDR1 SEHNR, CDR2 FQNEAQ (reference sequence). CDR3 protein: CASEGQGANGYTF. CDR3 in DNA: TGTGCCAGCGAAGGACAGGGGGCGAACGGCTACACCTTC.

The V and J genes are TRBV7-9 and TRBJ2-6; 7 nucleotides match TRBD1. The junction had 13 bases not matched to a gene; V was cut back by 1 base and J by 4 bases. CDR3 size: 19 residues. Germline V gene lookup returns CDR1 SEHNR and CDR2 FQNEAQ (reference sequence). Written as DNA, the CDR3 is TGTGCCAGCAGCTTAGGGGACAGATCCCCCTTGTCCGGGGCCAACGTCCTGACTTTC. This gives the protein CASSLGDRSPLSGANVLTF.

The genes are TRBV10-3 and TRBJ2-3; D remains unclear. The germline V gene encodes CDR1 ENHRY and CDR2 SYGVKD. CDR3 length: 13 residues. The ends were cut back, 6 bases at V and 0 bases at J, with 7 bases in the middle. CDR3 loop: CAIRTPSTDTQYF. In DNA, the CDR3 is TGTGCCATCAGGACACCTAGCACAGATACGCAGTATTTT.

This clone is a singleton in its sample. This chain joins TRBV9 and TRBJ2-7; TRBD2 matches 7 bases. Germline CDR1 reads SGDLS; CDR2 reads YYNGEE. This CDR3 is built from 14 residues. V lost 1 base, J lost 3 bases, and 4 bases stayed unmatched. The CDR3 DNA follows: TGTGCCAGCAGCGTATACGCGGGAGACTACGAGCAGTACTTC. Amino acids: CASSVYAGDYEQYF.

This clone was observed a single time. Here the CDR3 reads CASRKSGGNEQFF. The DNA of the CDR3 is TGCGCCAGCAGGAAAAGCGGGGGGAATGAGCAGTTCTTC. The chain carries TRBV10-2 and TRBJ2-1; 9 bases match TRBD2. The germline V gene encodes CDR1 WSHSY and CDR2 SAAADI. The ends lost 6 bases at V and 7 bases at J; junction bases unmatched: 4. The CDR3 runs 13 residues.